This T cell receptor beta chain emerged from a study of T cell repertoires in cytomegalovirus infection. Findings of the study overall: There were HLA-C-restricted CMV-specific TCR beta clonotypes dominating the ex vivo response. The cumulative frequency of public TCR beta families distinguished individuals who carried CMV together with the relevant HLA.

Germline-derived CDR1 and CDR2 are LGHNA and YNFKEQ. V was trimmed by 4 bases and J by 9 bases, leaving 17 bases between them. The CDR3 is 14 amino acids. This clonotype was detected ten times or more. The antigen is not known. TCRdb reanalysed the reads using MiXCR and keeps one entry per CDR3 protein. The data show about 210,000 distinct CDR3 sequences, approximately 6.7% seen once. Sequenced: PBMCs. The clonotype comes from a human donor in good health (CMV status not recorded). Some clones in this sample may be carry-over from other donors' samples. The genes are TRBV4-2 and TRBJ2-3; no definite D call. CDR3 sequence: CASSPLEETRTQYF. CDR3 nucleotides: TGTGCCAGCAGCCCCTTAGAGGAGACGCGAACGCAGTATTTT.